This T cell receptor (beta chain) comes out of a study of CD8 T cell repertoires and HIV-1 epitope variants. Overall study: Epitopes were three Gag families plus Nef HW9 and YT9. Enriched T cells were co-cultured with equal numbers of autologous T cell-negative antigen-presenting cells. Findings of the study overall: Most of the nine antigen-specific clonotypes appeared cross-reactive to autologous or escape variants. Nef KF9 drew about 5 clonotypes and HW9 one, without TAALDMSHF responses.

Regarding this clone: What it binds is not known.

Clones were sequenced by immunoSEQ multiplex PCR, and TCRdb holds only the in-frame ones, with some missing. The sample consists of approximately 90,000 clones, approximately 70% of them appearing once. CDR1 and CDR2 (germline): SGHRS, YFSETQ. V shed 5 bases and J shed 0 bases, with 9 bases lying between them. This CDR3 is built from 13 residues. The sequenced sample was uncultured baseline CD8+ T cells from peripheral blood mononuclear cells (PBMCs). The clonotype originates from a male donor with HIV. The V gene is TRBV5-1, the J gene TRBJ2-7; TRBD1 is a possible D gene (6 bases). The DNA for the CDR3 is TGCGCCAGCAGGCCGGACAGCTCCTACGAGCAGTACTTC. Translation gives CASRPDSSYEQYF.